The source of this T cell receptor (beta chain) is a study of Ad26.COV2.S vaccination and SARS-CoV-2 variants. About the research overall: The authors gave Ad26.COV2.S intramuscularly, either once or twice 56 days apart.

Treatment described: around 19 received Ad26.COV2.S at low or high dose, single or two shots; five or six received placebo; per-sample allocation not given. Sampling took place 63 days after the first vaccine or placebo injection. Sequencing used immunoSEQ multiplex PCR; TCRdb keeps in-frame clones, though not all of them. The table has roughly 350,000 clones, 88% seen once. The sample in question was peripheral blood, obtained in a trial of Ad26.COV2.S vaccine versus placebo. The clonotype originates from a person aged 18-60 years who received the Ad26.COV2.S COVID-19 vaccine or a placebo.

CDR3 nucleotide sequence: TGCGCCAGCAGCTTGGCGGTTTGGAGTACCGGGGAGCTGTTTTTT. This gives the protein CASSLAVWSTGELFF. This sequence joins TRBV5-1 and TRBJ2-2, with D uncertain. With 0 bases removed from V and 5 bases from J, the gap between germline ends came to 11 bases. The CDR3 is 15 amino acids. Per the germline V gene, CDR1 is SGHRS and CDR2 is YFSETQ.